This T cell receptor beta chain was captured in a study of CD8+ T cells in alopecia areata. Across the whole study: Using the percentage of affected scalp area, treated patients' severity was scored.

Treatment described: oral pan-JAK inhibitor, 5-10 mg twice daily. General study points: Scalp sequencing captures resident alphabeta T cells of normal skin too.

The CDR3 extends over 11 amino acids. Trimming pared 3 bases from V and 8 bases from J, leaving 10 bases between. Germline-derived CDR1 and CDR2 are DFQATT and SNEGSKA (reference sequence). Sequencing templates came from extracted RNA that was reverse transcribed into cDNA. Libraries were prepared by immunoSEQ multiplex PCR; TCRdb keeps only in-frame clonotypes and omits some of them. This sample has approximately 280,000 clones, with more than 45% found just once. In this sample, this clone turned up a few times. Its specificity is not known. The J gene is TRBJ1-2, the V gene TRBV20-1; D is perhaps TRBD1 (5 bases). Material: CD4+ T cells sorted from blood, obtained at week 24, from a patient treated with tofacitinib. This sequence was found in a human donor with alopecia areata. The CDR3 here is CSASSGTGYTF. The CDR3 nucleotides are TGCAGTGCTAGTTCAGGGACCGGCTACACCTTC.